What follows describes a single T cell receptor beta chain. Antigen: not known. The read ends 3 residues before the CDR3 terminus; that terminus is restored from the germline J gene. The CDR3 length is 13 residues. Germline V gene lookup returns CDR1 SNHLY and CDR2 FYNNEI. The V segment lost 6 bases and the J segment 6 bases; nucleotides outside the gene matches: 5. This record belongs to a study of T cells in women clearing cervical HPV infection. Whole-study context: Controls' single incident HPV16 infection cleared within 12 months without precancer. General study points: TRBV6-7 relative abundance averaged roughly 0.099% in cases and 0.16% in controls.

Cervical HPV DNA detected by MY09/MY11 PCR, typed by dot-blot. immunoSEQ multiplex PCR used an average of around 1,200 ng genomic DNA. Sequenced by immunoSEQ multiplex PCR; TCRdb stores in-frame clones only, minus some. In all, the sample yields roughly 22,000 clones. The chain employs TRBV2 and TRBJ1-1; 9 bases map to TRBD1. The specimen was blood buffy coat. The origin of this receptor is a woman aged 18 to 75 with a cervical HPV16 infection that either progressed to CIN3+ or cleared (not recorded which). CDR3 residues: CASSRDREAEAFF. The CDR3 DNA, read in part, is TGTGCCAGCAGCCGGGACAGGGAGGCTGAA.